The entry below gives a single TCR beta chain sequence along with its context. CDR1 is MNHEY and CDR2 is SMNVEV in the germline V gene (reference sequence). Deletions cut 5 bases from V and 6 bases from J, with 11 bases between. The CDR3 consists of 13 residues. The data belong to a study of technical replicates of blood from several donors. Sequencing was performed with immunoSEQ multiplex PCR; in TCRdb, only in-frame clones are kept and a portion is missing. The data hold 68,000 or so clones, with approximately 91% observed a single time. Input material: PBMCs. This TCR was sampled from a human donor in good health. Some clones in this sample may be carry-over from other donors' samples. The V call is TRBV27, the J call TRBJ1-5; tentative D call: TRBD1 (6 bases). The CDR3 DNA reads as TGTGCCAGCAGTCCTTCAGGGGTTCAGCCCCAGCATTTT. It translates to CASSPSGVQPQHF.